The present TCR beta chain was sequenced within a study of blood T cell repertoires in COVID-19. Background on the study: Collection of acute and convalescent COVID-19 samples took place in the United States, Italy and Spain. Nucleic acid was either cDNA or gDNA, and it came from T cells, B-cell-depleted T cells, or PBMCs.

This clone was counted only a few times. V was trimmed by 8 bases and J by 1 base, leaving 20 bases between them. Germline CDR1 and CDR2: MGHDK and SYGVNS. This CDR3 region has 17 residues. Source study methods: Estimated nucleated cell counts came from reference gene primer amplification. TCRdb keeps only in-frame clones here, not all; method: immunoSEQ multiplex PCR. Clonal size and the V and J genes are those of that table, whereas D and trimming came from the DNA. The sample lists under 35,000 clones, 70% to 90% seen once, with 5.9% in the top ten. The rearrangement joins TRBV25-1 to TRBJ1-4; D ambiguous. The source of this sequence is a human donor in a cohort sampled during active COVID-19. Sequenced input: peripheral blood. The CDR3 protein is CASQSAFERGTNEKLFF. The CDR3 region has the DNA TGTGCCAGCCAGAGTGCATTCGAGCGGGGAACTAATGAAAAACTGTTTTTT.